The clone carrying this T cell receptor (beta chain) was seen more than once but under ten times. The antigen remains undetermined. Other DNA sequences in the same sample also yield this CDR3. These data belong to a study of beta chain features in type 1 diabetes. Findings and limits, study-wide: Here, the possible influence of HLA type (on TCRB rearrangement) remained unresolved. Patients' naive, central memory and Treg TCRB repertoires seemed closer to one another than those of healthy donors. Moderately but significantly shorter TCRB CDR3s were found in Type 1 diabetes patients in all four CD4+ subsets.

TCRB transcripts that were expressed got sequenced, as all of the isolated RNA had been reverse transcribed. TCRdb keeps only in-frame clones here, not all; method: immunoSEQ multiplex PCR. This sample has roughly 400,000 clones, with roughly a tenth found just once. Every donor had blood drawn once into heparin, 90 to 150 mL on average. Stem cell-like memory, regulatory, central memory and naive CD4+ cells were sorted via CD45RO/CCR7/CD25/CD127/CD95/CD27. The V segment lost 0 bases and the J segment 3 bases; nucleotides outside the gene matches: 4. CDR1 is ENHRY, CDR2 SYGVKD, per germline. The CDR3 extends over 15 amino acids.

The receptor was derived from a man aged 25 to 40 with type 1 diabetes. Sequencing input: central memory CD4+ T cells from blood. The V gene is TRBV10-3, the J gene TRBJ2-7, with TRBD2 matching 8 bases. CDR3 protein: CAISESSGGGYEQYF. CDR3 nucleotide sequence: TGTGCCATCAGTGAGTCAAGCGGGGGCGGCTACGAGCAGTACTTC.